What follows are 29 T cell receptor beta chains derived from one specimen sequenced in a study of cytomegalovirus exposure and HLA in healthy donors. Only in-frame clones appear in the TCRdb table, and some are missing; sequencing was by immunoSEQ multiplex PCR. The sample records 200,000 to 300,000 clones, 90% being singletons. The specimen sequenced was PBMCs. These receptors were obtained from a woman under 40 in good health and CMV-seronegative.

The rearrangement links TRBV7-3 to TRBJ2-3; a weak D match, TRBD1 (6 bases). The CDR3 spans 16 residues. The V gene lost 2 bases and the J gene lost 0 bases, with 12 bases spanning the gap. Germline lookup yields CDR1 SGHTA and CDR2 FQGTGA. The CDR3 sequence: CASSLQGPSSTDTQYF. Written as DNA, the CDR3 is TGTGCCAGCAGCTTACAGGGGCCGTCTAGCACAGATACGCAGTATTTT.

CDR3 protein: CASSLAGGPSEELFF. CDR3 in DNA: TGCGCCAGCAGCTTAGCGGGAGGGCCCTCAGAGGAGCTGTTTTTT. The chain has TRBV5-1 and TRBJ2-2; 10 nucleotides align to TRBD2. This CDR3 comprises 15 residues. Germline V lookup: CDR1 SGHRS, CDR2 YFSETQ. J gave up 10 bases and V 2 bases, and 8 bases lay outside the gene matches.

This chain joins TRBV5-1 and TRBJ1-1, with no clear D. The CDR3 is 14 amino acids. The germline V gene encodes CDR1 SGHRS and CDR2 YFSETQ. V shed 3 bases and J shed 8 bases, with 17 bases lying between them. In DNA form, the CDR3 reads TGCGCCAGCAGCTACGGGCGGGATGCACTCGAAGCTTTCTTT. It translates to CASSYGRDALEAFF. The entire variable domain, with the rest obtained from reference TRBV5-1 and TRBJ1-1, is as follows: KAGVTQTPRYLIKTRGQQVTLSCSPISGHRSVSWYQQTPGQGLQFLFEYFSETQRNKGNFPGRFSGRQFSNSRSEMNVSTLELGDSALYLCASSYGRDALEAFFGQGTRLTVV.

The chain combines TRBV7-8 with TRBJ1-1; D is ambiguous. Germline V lookup: CDR1 SGHVS, CDR2 FQNEAQ. The CDR3 contains 16 residues. V was clipped by 1 base and J by 3 bases, with 15 bases between them. CDR3 DNA: TGTGCCAGCAGCTTAGTCCCGACACTTGAAGACACTGAAGCTTTCTTT. It translates to CASSLVPTLEDTEAFF.

This chain joins TRBV7-9 and TRBJ1-4, with TRBD1 as a possible D gene (6 bases). Trimming removed 2 bases from V and 1 base from J, with 14 bases in between. Germline CDR1 is SEHNR and CDR2 is FQNEAQ (reference sequence). The CDR3 consists of 17 residues. The CDR3 protein is CASSLSSGGKTNEKLFF. The CDR3 nucleotides read TGTGCCAGCAGCTTATCTTCGGGGGGCAAAACTAATGAAAAACTGTTTTTT.

The chain has TRBV7-2 and TRBJ1-1; 8 bases agree with TRBD1. This CDR3 has 13 residues. Per the germline V gene, CDR1 is SGHTA and CDR2 is FQGNSA. Trimming at V came to 2 bases and at J to 13 bases, leaving 9 bases not matched to a gene. CDR3 loop: CASSLQDRDNLFF. DNA of the CDR3: TGTGCCAGCAGCTTACAGGACAGGGACAACCTTTTCTTT.

The rearrangement uses TRBV5-5 and TRBJ2-7; 7 bases agree with TRBD1. This CDR3 comprises 14 residues. The V gene end was trimmed by 0 bases and the J gene end by 3 bases; junction bases not matched to a gene: 3. Germline V gene lookup returns CDR1 SGHKS and CDR2 YYEKEE (reference sequence). In DNA form, the CDR3 reads TGTGCCAGCAGCTTGGGGGGACAGTACTACGAGCAGTACTTC. Amino acids: CASSLGGQYYEQYF.

The J gene is TRBJ1-5, the V gene TRBV27, with D uncertain. CDR3 length equals 12 residues. The V end was cut by 5 bases, the J end by 6 bases, with 8 bases between. The germline V gene encodes CDR1 MNHEY and CDR2 SMNVEV (reference sequence). This chain's CDR3 is CASSDRGQPQHF. CDR3 bases: TGTGCCAGCAGTGACCGCGGTCAGCCCCAGCATTTT.

The V call is TRBV6-5, the J call TRBJ1-2; 8 bases are shared with TRBD1. Germline values: CDR1 MNHEY, CDR2 SVGAGI. The J segment lost 5 bases and the V segment lost 0 bases, leaving 5 bases of the junction unmatched. This CDR3 is built from 15 residues. The CDR3 DNA reads TGTGCCAGCAGTTACTCGGGCCGACAGGGGTATGGCTACACCTTC. Translated, it gives CASSYSGRQGYGYTF.

The V call is TRBV20-1, the J call TRBJ2-1, with TRBD2 matching over 9 bases. Per germline, CDR1 DFQATT and CDR2 SNEGSKA (reference sequence). V gave up 5 bases and J gave up 15 bases; unmatched junction bases: 5. CDR3 size: 10 residues. CDR3 nucleotide sequence: TGCAGTGCTTTAAGCGGGAGGCGGTTCTTC. It translates to CSALSGRRFF.

The V and J genes are TRBV4-3 and TRBJ2-3; D possibly corresponds to TRBD2 (5 bases). The CDR3 is made up of 13 amino acids. The V and J ends lost 4 bases and 4 bases respectively, with 9 bases between them. CDR1 LGHNA and CDR2 YSLEER come from the germline V gene. The CDR3 bases are TGCGCCAGCAGCCGTGCGGGTTCAGATACGCAGTATTTT. Amino acid sequence: CASSRAGSDTQYF.

For this clone: The sample contains more than one DNA sequence encoding this CDR3. The V gene is TRBV27, the J gene TRBJ2-1; D is ambiguous. The CDR3 sequence is 15 residues long. CDR1 and CDR2 (germline): MNHEY, SMNVEV (reference sequence). V was clipped by 2 bases and J by 0 bases, with 8 bases between them. CDR3 DNA sequence: TGTGCCAGCAGTTTAGCGGAGAGCTCCTACAATGAGCAGTTCTTC. Translating gives CASSLAESSYNEQFF.

The rearrangement joins TRBV28 to TRBJ1-5; 8 nucleotides agree with TRBD1. Germline CDR1 and CDR2: MDHEN and SYDVKM. The CDR3 has 17 amino acids. Trimming cost V 5 bases and J 3 bases; bases outside gene matches: 12. CDR3 DNA sequence: TGTGCCAGCAGTAACCCGCGACAGGGGATGATCAATCAGCCCCAGCATTTT. As protein: CASSNPRQGMINQPQHF.

V is TRBV5-1 and J is TRBJ1-4; no definite D call. This CDR3 has 15 amino acids. Deletions cut 4 bases from V and 3 bases from J, with 13 bases between. Germline-derived CDR1 and CDR2 are SGHRS and YFSETQ. CDR3 sequence (DNA): TGCGCCAGCAGCCCCGTGGGGTCGGCTAATGAAAAACTGTTTTTT. This encodes CASSPVGSANEKLFF.

The chain uses TRBV5-1 and TRBJ2-1, with 15 bases lining up with TRBD2. CDR1 is SGHRS and CDR2 is YFSETQ in the germline V gene. This CDR3 comprises 15 residues. V dropped 4 bases and J dropped 5; count of bases not matched to a gene: 1. The CDR3 coding sequence is TGCGCCAGCAGCCGGACTAGCGGGAGGGACAATGAGCAGTTCTTC. Protein product: CASSRTSGRDNEQFF.

The chain uses TRBV6-6 and TRBJ2-7; 7 bases line up with TRBD2. V lost 5 bases and J lost 0; bases outside the gene matches: 10. CDR3 length: 16 amino acids. Germline-derived CDR1 and CDR2 are MNHNY and SVGAGI (reference sequence). CDR3 sequence: CASSTPSGTSSYEQYF. DNA for the CDR3: TGTGCCAGCAGTACCCCGAGCGGGACCTCCTCCTACGAGCAGTACTTC.

This chain connects TRBV18 to TRBJ2-5; 9 bases map to TRBD1. CDR1 KGHSH and CDR2 LQKENI come from the germline V gene. The CDR3 extends over 14 amino acids. V was pared by 5 bases and J by 2 bases, with 3 bases of the junction left unmatched. Here the CDR3 DNA reads TGTGCCAGCTCAGCCGGGACAGGGCAAGAGACCCAGTACTTC. This sequence encodes CASSAGTGQETQYF.

This clone occurred a few times. The CDR3 sequence is CAWRSQREGPGQETQYF. CDR3 bases: TGTGCCTGGAGGTCCCAGCGGGAGGGCCCGGGGCAAGAGACCCAGTACTTC. The chain combines TRBV30 with TRBJ2-5; TRBD2 matches at 10 bases. Looked up from germline, CDR1 is GTSNPN and CDR2 is SVGIG (reference sequence). The V gene end was trimmed by 3 bases and the J gene end by 2 bases; junction bases not matched to a gene: 12. The CDR3 is 17 amino acids.

The V call is TRBV7-6, the J call TRBJ2-5; 9 positions match TRBD2. Trimming at V came to 5 bases and at J to 1 base, leaving 5 bases not matched to a gene. The CDR3 has 15 residues. Germline values: CDR1 SGHVS, CDR2 FNYEAQ. The CDR3 reads CASSQAGGFQETQYF. CDR3 nucleotide sequence: TGTGCCAGCAGCCAAGCGGGAGGCTTCCAAGAGACCCAGTACTTC.

The chain couples TRBV11-2 to TRBJ2-1; D may match TRBD1 or TRBD2 (5 bases each). Germline loops: CDR1 SGHAT, CDR2 FQNNGV. This CDR3 contains 15 residues. V gave up 6 bases and J gave up 0 bases, with 12 bases separating them. CDR3 bases: TGTGCCAGCAGTCTCGGGGCCCCCTCCTACAATGAGCAGTTCTTC. As protein: CASSLGAPSYNEQFF. The entire variable domain, with the rest obtained from reference TRBV11-2 and TRBJ2-1, is as follows: EAGVAQSPRYKIIEKRQSVAFWCNPISGHATLYWYQQILGQGPKLLIQFQNNGVVDDSQLPKDRFSAERLKGVDSTLKIQPAKLEDSAVYLCASSLGAPSYNEQFFGPGTRLTVL.

J is TRBJ2-5 and V is TRBV9; D is possibly TRBD2 (5 bases). The V gene lost 3 bases and the J gene lost 0 bases, with 9 bases spanning the gap. The CDR3 is made up of 14 amino acids. Germline V gives CDR1 SGDLS, CDR2 YYNGEE. The CDR3 bases are TGTGCCAGCAGCGGGGGAGTGTACCAAGAGACCCAGTACTTC. The encoded protein is CASSGGVYQETQYF. Full variable domain (outside the CDR3, taken from reference TRBV9 and TRBJ2-5): DSGVTQTPKHLITATGQRVTLRCSPRSGDLSVYWYQQSLDQGLQFLIQYYNGEERAKGNILERFSAQQFPDLHSELNLSSLELGDSALYFCASSGGVYQETQYFGPGTRLLVL.

The chain has TRBV7-9 and TRBJ2-5; D gene ambiguous. Germline assignment: CDR1 SEHNR and CDR2 FQNEAQ (reference sequence). This CDR3 contains 14 residues. V was trimmed by 1 base and J by 4 bases, leaving 10 bases between them. This CDR3 reads CASSLVTGRETQYF. The CDR3 nucleotides are TGTGCCAGCAGCTTAGTTACGGGTCGAGAGACCCAGTACTTC.

J is TRBJ2-5 and V is TRBV6-6; 8 positions match TRBD2. V lost 8 bases, J lost 3 bases, and 11 bases stayed unmatched. This CDR3 has 15 amino acids. Germline V gene data show CDR1 as MNHNY and CDR2 as SVGAGI (reference sequence). The CDR3 reads CASAWGGRFKETQYF. Here the CDR3 DNA reads TGTGCCAGCGCGTGGGGCGGGAGGTTTAAAGAGACCCAGTACTTC.

The rearrangement uses TRBV7-2 and TRBJ2-1, with 9 bases matching TRBD2. The CDR3 extends over 16 amino acids. CDR1 is SGHTA, CDR2 FQGNSA, per germline. With 1 base clipped from V and 4 bases from J, the junction kept 5 bases outside the gene matches. For the CDR3, the DNA is TGTGCCAGCAGCTTAGACTTGACTAGCGGTTACAATGAGCAGTTCTTC. This translates into CASSLDLTSGYNEQFF. Using reference TRBV7-2 and TRBJ2-1 for the parts outside the CDR3, the full variable domain is GAGVSQSPSNKVTEKGKDVELRCDPISGHTALYWYRQSLGQGLEFLIYFQGNSAPDKSGLPSDRFSAERTGGSVSTLTIQRTQQEDSAVYLCASSLDLTSGYNEQFFGPGTRLTVL.

The chain employs TRBV27 and TRBJ2-1; D may match TRBD1 or TRBD2 (6 bases each). There are 14 residues in the CDR3. CDR1 is MNHEY, CDR2 SMNVEV, per germline (reference sequence). With 0 bases removed from V and 5 bases from J, the gap between germline ends came to 8 bases. The chain's CDR3 is CASSLSGGHNEQFF. The CDR3 DNA is TGTGCCAGCAGTTTATCAGGGGGGCACAATGAGCAGTTCTTC.

The chain links TRBV6-6 to TRBJ2-5; D possibly corresponds to TRBD1 (6 bases). V was trimmed by 6 bases and J by 5 bases, leaving 13 bases between them. The length of the CDR3 is 13 residues. Germline CDR1 reads MNHNY; CDR2 reads SVGAGI (reference sequence). The CDR3 DNA sequence: TGTGCCAGCAGCTGGGACCAGGGGGAGACCCAGTACTTC. Protein sequence: CASSWDQGETQYF.

Note on this clone: Other DNA sequences in the sample encode the same CDR3. The chain employs TRBV5-1 and TRBJ2-5; 7 bases are a match to TRBD1. The CDR3 has 13 amino acids. CDR1 and CDR2 from the germline V gene are SGHRS and YFSETQ. The ends lost 0 bases at V and 5 bases at J; junction bases unmatched: 1. The CDR3 is CASSLGGGETQYF. CDR3 sequence (DNA): TGCGCCAGCAGCTTGGGAGGGGGCGAGACCCAGTACTTC.

The chain recombines TRBV7-9 with TRBJ2-7, with a possible D match to TRBD2 (6 bases). V dropped 5 bases and J dropped 5 bases, with 13 bases sitting between them. Germline V gene data show CDR1 as SEHNR and CDR2 as FQNEAQ (reference sequence). The CDR3 spans 13 residues. The CDR3 DNA reads as TGTGCCAGCAGCCCCAAACCGGGGGACGAGCAGTACTTC. Amino acid sequence: CASSPKPGDEQYF.

This chain uses TRBV27 with TRBJ2-2; D call uncertain. The ends were cut back, 8 bases at V and 4 bases at J, with 17 bases in the middle. Germline CDR1 reads MNHEY; CDR2 reads SMNVEV (reference sequence). The CDR3 runs to 15 residues. Here the CDR3 reads CASRLVRTPTGELFF. The CDR3 DNA reads TGTGCCAGCCGATTAGTCAGGACCCCCACCGGGGAGCTGTTTTTT.